This passage covers 21 T cell receptor beta chains from one sample sequenced in a study of cytomegalovirus exposure and HLA in healthy donors. The PCR had 60 Vbeta and 13 Jbeta primers. TCRdb keeps only in-frame clones here, not all; method: immunoSEQ multiplex PCR. Among 300,000 or so clones listed, just under 85% were seen once. Sequencing was carried out using PBMCs. The receptors stem from a middle-aged woman in good health and CMV-seropositive.

The rearrangement joins TRBV27 to TRBJ2-7; TRBD1 aligns across 7 bases. Germline CDR1 and CDR2: MNHEY and SMNVEV (reference sequence). The V gene end was trimmed by 7 bases and the J gene end by 2 bases; junction bases not matched to a gene: 20. The CDR3 spans 18 residues. CDR3 sequence reads: CASTPWVGQTTKTYEQYF. The CDR3 DNA reads TGTGCCAGCACTCCTTGGGTGGGACAGACAACGAAAACCTACGAGCAGTACTTC.

The sample holds a few counts of this clone. The CDR3 nucleotides read TGTGCCAGCAGCTTCGGCGGGAGCTATGAGCAGTTCTTC. This encodes CASSFGGSYEQFF. This rearrangement joins TRBV11-2 to TRBJ2-1; 7 bases map to TRBD2. This CDR3 contains 13 residues. V gave up 3 bases and J gave up 8 bases; unmatched junction bases: 4. Germline V gives CDR1 SGHAT, CDR2 FQNNGV.

DNA for the CDR3: TGTGCCAGCAGTTACTCAACCACAGGGATGAACACTGAAGCTTTCTTT. Its protein product is CASSYSTTGMNTEAFF. This sequence joins TRBV6-6 and TRBJ1-1; D perhaps matches TRBD1 (6 bases). Trimming removed 0 bases from V and 0 bases from J, with 11 bases in between. Germline CDR1 and CDR2: MNHNY and SVGAGI (reference sequence). The CDR3 is 16 amino acids.

The J gene is TRBJ2-2, the V gene TRBV7-2; weak D call: TRBD2 (6 bases). The CDR3 has 15 amino acids. The germline V gene has CDR1 SGHTA and CDR2 FQGNSA. Trimming pared 2 bases from V and 5 bases from J, leaving 12 bases between. CDR3 residues: CASSLNGGWTGELFF. Here the CDR3 DNA reads TGTGCCAGCAGCTTAAACGGGGGATGGACCGGGGAGCTGTTTTTT.

This chain uses TRBV11-1 with TRBJ2-1, with 10 bases identical to TRBD2. The CDR3 length is 17 residues. Germline assignment: CDR1 SGHAT and CDR2 FQDESV (reference sequence). The V and J ends lost 1 base and 7 bases, in that order; junction bases with no gene match: 10. The CDR3 protein is CASSLERASGSFNEQFF. The CDR3 DNA follows: TGTGCCAGCAGCTTAGAAAGGGCTAGCGGGAGTTTTAATGAGCAGTTCTTC.

The rearrangement joins TRBV11-3 to TRBJ1-4; 9 nucleotides agree with TRBD1. This CDR3 region has 14 residues. Germline V gives CDR1 SGHNT, CDR2 YENEEA. Trimming took 5 bases from V and 8 from J; bases not matched to a gene: 6. The CDR3 sequence is CASSLGQGVEKLFF. The CDR3 bases are TGTGCCAGCAGCCTGGGACAGGGAGTAGAAAAACTGTTTTTT. The variable domain in full, completed from reference TRBV11-3 and TRBJ1-4, reads EAGVVQSPRYKIIEKKQPVAFWCNPISGHNTLYWYLQNLGQGPELLIRYENEEAVDDSQLPKDRFSAERLKGVDSTLKIQPAELGDSAVYLCASSLGQGVEKLFFGSGTQLSVL.

The chain combines TRBV28 with TRBJ2-7; 9 bases line up with TRBD1. Germline lookup yields CDR1 MDHEN and CDR2 SYDVKM. The CDR3 extends over 14 amino acids. V was pared by 5 bases and J by 6 bases, with 8 bases of the junction left unmatched. CDR3 in amino acids: CASSDAGQGGEQYF. The CDR3 DNA reads TGTGCCAGCAGTGACGCGGGACAGGGCGGCGAGCAGTACTTC.

This clone was seen a single time. This chain uses TRBV15 with TRBJ1-1; 9 bases map to TRBD1. Germline V CDR1 and CDR2: LNHNV, YYDKDF (reference sequence). There are 16 residues in the CDR3. The junction had 9 bases not matched to a gene; V was cut back by 2 bases and J by 5 bases. CDR3 coding DNA: TGTGCCACCAGCAGAACTAGACAGGGGGGTAGGACTGAAGCTTTCTTT. This encodes CATSRTRQGGRTEAFF. Supplemented by reference TRBV15 and TRBJ1-1, the full variable domain reads DAMVIQNPRYQVTQFGKPVTLSCSQTLNHNVMYWYQQKSSQAPKLLFHYYDKDFNNEADTPDNFQSRRPNTSFCFLDIRSPGLGDTAMYLCATSRTRQGGRTEAFFGQGTRLTVV.

V and J are TRBV6-5 and TRBJ2-1, with D possibly TRBD1 on 6 matching bases. Germline CDR1 reads MNHEY; CDR2 reads SVGAGI. The CDR3 sequence is 12 residues long. Deletions cut 6 bases from V and 12 bases from J, with 15 bases between. CDR3 protein: CASSKDRFRQFF. For the CDR3, the DNA is TGTGCCAGCAGCAAGGACAGATTCAGGCAGTTCTTC.

The J gene is TRBJ1-5, the V gene TRBV15; 7 bases align to TRBD1. V was clipped by 6 bases and J by 5 bases; unmatched bases: 7. CDR1 and CDR2 (germline): LNHNV, YYDKDF (reference sequence). The CDR3 is 14 amino acids. The CDR3 is CATSPGGGYQPQHF. Here the CDR3 DNA reads TGTGCCACCAGTCCAGGGGGAGGTTATCAGCCCCAGCATTTT.

The rearrangement uses TRBV29-1 and TRBJ2-7; 7 positions agree with TRBD2. Losses at the gene ends were 4 bases for V and 3 bases for J; bases not matched to a gene: 3. CDR1 is SQVTM and CDR2 is ANQGSEA in the germline V gene. The CDR3 runs to 12 residues. CDR3 protein: CSVGLAVYEQYF. CDR3 nucleotides: TGCAGCGTTGGGCTAGCGGTCTACGAGCAGTACTTC.

This chain links TRBV29-1 with TRBJ2-2, with 7 bases identical to TRBD1. V lost 6 bases to trimming and J lost 5 bases; unmatched junction nucleotides: 6. Germline lookup yields CDR1 SQVTM and CDR2 ANQGSEA. This CDR3 region has 13 residues. In DNA form, the CDR3 reads TGCAGCGTCGATGCAGGGGGTACCGGGGAGCTGTTTTTT. As protein: CSVDAGGTGELFF.

CDR3 sequence reads: CASSRLATSTDTQYF. The DNA of the CDR3 is TGTGCCAGCAGCCGGCTAGCGACAAGCACAGATACGCAGTATTTT. The chain recombines TRBV11-3 with TRBJ2-3; maybe TRBD2 (6 bases). CDR3 length: 15 amino acids. V was cut by 5 bases and J by 0 bases, with 12 bases left in between. CDR1 is SGHNT and CDR2 is YENEEA in the germline V gene. Using reference TRBV11-3 and TRBJ2-3 for the parts outside the CDR3, the full variable domain is EAGVVQSPRYKIIEKKQPVAFWCNPISGHNTLYWYLQNLGQGPELLIRYENEEAVDDSQLPKDRFSAERLKGVDSTLKIQPAELGDSAVYLCASSRLATSTDTQYFGPGTRLTVL.

This clone showed up just once. J is TRBJ1-2 and V is TRBV5-1; 7 bases line up with TRBD1. The CDR3 is 15 amino acids. Unmatched junction bases numbered 9, after V lost 3 bases and J lost 4 bases. In germline, CDR1 is SGHRS, CDR2 YFSETQ. The CDR3: CASSSQGQFPYGYTF. The CDR3 nucleotides are TGCGCCAGCAGCTCACAGGGACAGTTTCCCTATGGCTACACCTTC.

This rearrangement joins TRBV30 to TRBJ2-5, with 10 positions matching TRBD2. The DNA end is a closer match to TRBJ2-7, so the J assignment may be wrong. Germline V gene data show CDR1 as GTSNPN and CDR2 as SVGIG (reference sequence). The CDR3 is 16 amino acids. CDR3 nucleotides: TGTGCCTGGAGTTTTTCCAGGACTAGCGGCTCCTACGAGCAGTACTTC. This sequence encodes CAWSFSRTSGSYEQYF.

This clone showed up just once. This chain uses TRBV4-2 with TRBJ2-7, with D possibly TRBD2 on 6 matching bases. The CDR3 has 17 amino acids. V was shortened by 4 bases and J by 0 bases, with 19 bases between the two germline ends. Germline V CDR1 and CDR2: LGHNA, YNFKEQ. CDR3 loop: CASSPMQTRTNSYEQYF. CDR3 bases: TGTGCCAGCAGCCCTATGCAGACCCGGACTAACTCCTACGAGCAGTACTTC.

This sequence joins TRBV29-1 and TRBJ1-2; 9 bases fit TRBD1. The trim removed 7 bases at V and 5 bases at J, leaving 8 bases unmatched. The germline V gene encodes CDR1 SQVTM and CDR2 ANQGSEA. The CDR3 consists of 13 residues. This CDR3 is CSADWTGEYGYTF. The CDR3 DNA is TGCAGCGCCGACTGGACAGGGGAATATGGCTACACCTTC.

The chain is built from TRBV30 and TRBJ2-5, with 7 bases aligning to TRBD2. In germline, CDR1 is GTSNPN, CDR2 SVGIG (reference sequence). The ends lost 2 bases at V and 4 bases at J; junction bases unmatched: 10. CDR3 length: 15 amino acids. CDR3 in amino acids: CAWSPTSAHGETQYF. The CDR3 nucleotides read TGTGCCTGGAGTCCCACTAGCGCCCACGGAGAGACCCAGTACTTC.

This clone has a handful of counts. V gene TRBV28 combines with J gene TRBJ2-5, with D possibly being TRBD2 (6 bases). Germline loops: CDR1 MDHEN, CDR2 SYDVKM. The length of the CDR3 is 14 residues. Trimming shortened V by 1 base and J by 10 bases, and 16 bases separated the two germline ends. The CDR3, as DNA: TGTGCCAGCAGTTTATCCGGCCCAGCGGGTCTCCAGTACTTC. Protein: CASSLSGPAGLQYF.

The chain joins TRBV11-1 to TRBJ2-2, with a tentative D call TRBD2 (5 bases). The ends were cut back, 1 base at V and 5 bases at J, with 23 bases in the middle. Germline V gives CDR1 SGHAT, CDR2 FQDESV (reference sequence). The CDR3 has 19 amino acids. This chain's CDR3 is CASSLVVVETGKGTGELFF. CDR3 coding DNA: TGTGCCAGCAGCTTAGTTGTAGTAGAGACGGGGAAAGGAACCGGGGAGCTGTTTTTT.

About this clone itself: Other DNA sequences in this sample translate to the same CDR3. This chain connects TRBV11-3 to TRBJ2-7; 11 bases fit TRBD1. This CDR3 contains 14 residues. V dropped 5 bases and J dropped 4; count of bases not matched to a gene: 4. Looked up from germline, CDR1 is SGHNT and CDR2 is YENEEA. CDR3 protein: CASSPGQGGYEQYF. The CDR3 DNA reads as TGTGCCAGCAGCCCGGGACAGGGGGGTTACGAGCAGTACTTC.